What follows is one T cell receptor (beta chain) and its context. This CDR3 spans 16 amino acids. Germline V CDR1 and CDR2: MGHDK, SYGVNS. V was clipped by 4 bases and J by 2 bases; unmatched bases: 7. Source study methods: Cell counts per sample came from amplifying reference gene primers. Sequenced by immunoSEQ multiplex PCR; TCRdb stores in-frame clones only, minus some. V and J calls and clone size are copied from that table; D and trimming were computed from the DNA. In the table there are about 130,000 clones, around 83% of which are singletons. The data belong to a study of blood T cell repertoires in COVID-19.

This TCR was sampled from a man in his thirties or forties who had recovered from COVID-19. The sequencing input was PBMCs or T cells enriched from blood (not recorded which). The gene calls are TRBV25-1 and TRBJ1-4; TRBD1 matches 7 bases. CDR3 sequence: CASSATGVMTNEKLFF. The DNA for the CDR3 is TGTGCCAGCAGTGCAACAGGGGTGATGACTAATGAAAAACTGTTTTTT.